The subject of this entry is one TCR beta chain. The specificity of this receptor is unknown. Base qualities are not at hand, and no much larger clone is one base apart. The CDR3 measures 17 amino acids from cysteine to phenylalanine. The read is trimmed to its CDR3 DNA, 51 bases read in frame from base 1. The germline ends are 17 bases apart after V is trimmed by 5 bases and J by 1 base. CDR1 SGHAT and CDR2 FQDESV were looked up in the germline V gene (reference sequence). This sample was taken from a study of T-cell reconstitution after alpha-beta-depleted transplantation in children (dated by TCRdb to between 2015 and 2016). General notes on the study: Using TCR repertoire profiling, the study followed T-cell immune reconstitution in a quantitative way in children after TCRalphabeta/CD19-depleted allogeneic hematopoietic cell transplantation. Broader findings and caveats from the paper: The frequencies of hyperexpanded clones fell over the following months, and after one year, T-cell counts and TCRbeta diversity were mostly attributed to newly produced T cells. About two months after transplant, the apparently early recovery of alphabetaT-cell counts reportedly depended on just several hundred clones that had expanded rapidly and came from non-depleted graft cells. In some patients, the high TCRbeta diversity seen at day 60 was put down to recipient T cells and intrathymic progenitors that had survived conditioning.

The treatment or condition label of this sample denotes: allogeneic hematopoietic cell transplantation with graft depleted of TCRalphabeta T cells and CD19 B cells. The children who served as transplant recipients had been given grafts of TCRalphabeta/CD19-depleted allogeneic hematopoietic cells. Library preparation employed PCR. Reads for this sample came from an Illumina HiSeq 2500. To normalize quantification of the TCRbeta repertoire, the TCR libraries were built with molecular barcoding that relied on unique molecular identifiers. The public reads were reanalyzed by TCRdb: fastp trimming at Q25, MiXCR alignment, in-frame beta chains only. A single entry per CDR3 protein holds the most common genes and DNA from its merged rows. This sample comprises 250,000 to 350,000 distinct CDR3 sequences, about a quarter of them detected only once. The ten most abundant clones make up approximately 11% of the sample.

The receptor comes from a male patient younger than 18 who had a stem cell transplant for acute lymphoblastic leukemia, so the T cells may come from the graft donor. Specimen: PBMCs, mostly from graft donor cells, collected 180 days after TCRalphabeta/CD19-depleted stem cell transplant. The rearrangement joined TRBV11-1 to TRBJ2-2; the D gene is possibly TRBD2, with 6 bases matching. The CDR3 in this case is CASSLPKGLENTGELFF. In nucleotide form, the sequence is TGTGCCAGCAGCCTACCCAAGGGACTCGAGAACACCGGGGAGCTGTTTTTT.